The 8 T cell receptor beta chains reported below all come from one sample, sequenced in a study of radiotherapy plus CTLA-4 blockade in lung cancer. The table came from immunoSEQ multiplex PCR; TCRdb's copy has only in-frame clones and leaves some out. The sample carries 55,000 to 80,000 clones, roughly 80% recorded once. Specimen: peripheral blood, collected from a patient treated with radiotherapy plus ipilimumab. The receptors originated from a human donor with non-small cell lung cancer who had a complete response to radiotherapy plus ipilimumab.

The gene calls are TRBV27 and TRBJ1-2, with D unresolved. V gave up 8 bases and J gave up 2 bases, with 18 bases separating them. Germline assignment: CDR1 MNHEY and CDR2 SMNVEV (reference sequence). The CDR3 loop spans 15 amino acids. The CDR3 loop is CASHGPWEPNYGYTF. DNA for the CDR3: TGTGCCAGCCACGGTCCGTGGGAACCCAACTATGGCTACACCTTC.

This sequence joins TRBV14 and TRBJ1-1, with D tentatively TRBD1 (5 bases). CDR1 is SGHDN and CDR2 is FVKESK in the germline V gene. This CDR3 is 12 amino acids long. V lost 3 bases, J lost 11 bases, and 13 bases lay in between. The CDR3 sequence is CASSQSGTAAFF. The CDR3 DNA reads as TGTGCCAGCAGCCAGTCCGGGACCGCGGCTTTCTTT.

V is TRBV5-1 and J is TRBJ2-4, with 10 bases that match TRBD1. The CDR3 loop spans 20 amino acids. V lost 0 bases and J lost 1; bases outside the gene matches: 13. Germline V gives CDR1 SGHRS, CDR2 YFSETQ. CDR3 in amino acids: CASSLAGFSGTGAAKNIQYF. The CDR3 DNA is TGCGCCAGCAGCTTGGCCGGTTTTTCCGGGACAGGGGCTGCCAAAAACATTCAGTACTTC. The full variable domain, with the rest looked up from reference TRBV5-1 and TRBJ2-4, is KAGVTQTPRYLIKTRGQQVTLSCSPISGHRSVSWYQQTPGQGLQFLFEYFSETQRNKGNFPGRFSGRQFSNSRSEMNVSTLELGDSALYLCASSLAGFSGTGAAKNIQYFGAGTRLSVL.

This chain links TRBV29-1 with TRBJ1-1; TRBD1 matches 10 bases. The CDR3 extends over 15 amino acids. The J segment lost 2 bases and the V segment lost 5 bases, leaving 8 bases of the junction unmatched. Germline V gene data show CDR1 as SQVTM and CDR2 as ANQGSEA. The CDR3 reads CSVLGTGDVNTEAFF. Here the CDR3 DNA reads TGCAGCGTTTTGGGGACAGGGGACGTTAACACTGAAGCTTTCTTT.

This rearrangement joins TRBV5-6 to TRBJ2-4; 12 bases agree with TRBD1. The CDR3 is 15 amino acids. V dropped 4 bases and J dropped 7; count of bases not matched to a gene: 6. Germline assignment: CDR1 SGHDT and CDR2 YYEEEE. CDR3 residues: CASSKGQGAWNIQYF. CDR3 sequence (DNA): TGTGCCAGCAGCAAGGGACAGGGGGCCTGGAACATTCAGTACTTC.

In regard to this clone: The sample contains more than one DNA sequence encoding this CDR3. This chain joins TRBV9 and TRBJ1-5; a possible D gene is TRBD1 (6 bases). Trimming shortened V by 3 bases and J by 1 base, and 11 bases separated the two germline ends. The CDR3 runs to 15 residues. CDR1 SGDLS and CDR2 YYNGEE come from the germline V gene. The CDR3 loop is CASSAGGRSNQPQHF. The CDR3 DNA reads as TGTGCCAGCAGCGCCGGGGGGCGAAGCAATCAGCCCCAGCATTTT. The full variable domain, rest sourced from reference TRBV9 and TRBJ1-5, is DSGVTQTPKHLITATGQRVTLRCSPRSGDLSVYWYQQSLDQGLQFLIQYYNGEERAKGNILERFSAQQFPDLHSELNLSSLELGDSALYFCASSAGGRSNQPQHFGDGTRLSIL.

V usage is TRBV7-6 and J usage is TRBJ2-2; a possible D gene is TRBD1 (5 bases). Germline V gene sequence: CDR1 SGHVS, CDR2 FNYEAQ. V lost 1 base and J lost 5, with 11 bases in between. CDR3 length: 15 residues. CDR3 nucleotides: TGTGCCAGCAGCTTAGGGGCCAGGGCGACCGGGGAGCTGTTTTTT. It translates to CASSLGARATGELFF.

The V gene is TRBV4-1, the J gene TRBJ2-3; perhaps TRBD2 as D (5 bases). The CDR3 length is 12 residues. Trimming left V 8 bases short and J 4 bases short, with 10 bases between. Germline V gives CDR1 MGHRA, CDR2 YSYEKL. DNA of the CDR3: TGCGCCAGCCGACGAGGGTCAGATACGCAGTATTTT. Its protein is CASRRGSDTQYF.